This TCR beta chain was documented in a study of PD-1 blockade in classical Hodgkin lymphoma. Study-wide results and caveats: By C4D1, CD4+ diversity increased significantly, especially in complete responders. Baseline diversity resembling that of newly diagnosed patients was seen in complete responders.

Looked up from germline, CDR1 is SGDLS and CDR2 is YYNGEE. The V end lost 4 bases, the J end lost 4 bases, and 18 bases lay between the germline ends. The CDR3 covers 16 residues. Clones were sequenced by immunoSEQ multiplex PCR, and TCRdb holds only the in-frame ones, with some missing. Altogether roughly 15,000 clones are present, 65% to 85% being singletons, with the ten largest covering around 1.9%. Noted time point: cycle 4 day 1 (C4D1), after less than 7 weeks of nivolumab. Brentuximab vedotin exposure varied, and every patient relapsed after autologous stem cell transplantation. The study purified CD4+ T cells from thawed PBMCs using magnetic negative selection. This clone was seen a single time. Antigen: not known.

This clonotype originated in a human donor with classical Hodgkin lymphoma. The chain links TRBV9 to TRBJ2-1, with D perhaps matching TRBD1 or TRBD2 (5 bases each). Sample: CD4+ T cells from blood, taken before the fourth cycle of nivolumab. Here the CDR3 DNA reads TGTGCCAGCAGCTCCGGGGCTAGTCAATCTTACAATGAGCAGTTCTTC. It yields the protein CASSSGASQSYNEQFF. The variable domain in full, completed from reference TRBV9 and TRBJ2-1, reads DSGVTQTPKHLITATGQRVTLRCSPRSGDLSVYWYQQSLDQGLQFLIQYYNGEERAKGNILERFSAQQFPDLHSELNLSSLELGDSALYFCASSSGASQSYNEQFFGPGTRLTVL.